Listed below are T cell receptor beta chains from one sample, sequenced in a study of a mutant IDH1 vaccine in newly diagnosed glioma. Produced via immunoSEQ multiplex PCR; TCRdb's table is partial and in-frame only. The sample contains around 32,000 clones, 60% to 85% of which appear only once. These receptors have no known antigen. The sample in question was PBMCs, obtained from a glioma patient whose treatment included an IDH1 peptide vaccine. Every receptor here comes from a woman aged 25 to 39 with glioma. Some clones in this sample may be carry-over from other donors' samples. Each CDR3 is given with its conserved first and last residue. The D gene is left open where the match is weak. The listing skips clone size in some rows; elsewhere it reads once, few, many or a size class.

CDR3nt,CDR3aa,j_gene,abundance,d_gene,v_gene
TGTGCCAGCAGTGGGGGCGACAGGGGGCTTGACGAGCAGTACTTC,CASSGGDRGLDEQYF,TRBJ2-7,NA,TRBD1,TRBV7-8
TGCAGCGTTGACAGGGCCTCACCTGGGAACTATGGCTACACCTTC,CSVDRASPGNYGYTF,TRBJ1-2,once,NA,TRBV29-1
TGTGCCACCAGGGTGACAGGGTCGTTCGATCAGCCCCAGCATTTT,CATRVTGSFDQPQHF,TRBJ1-5,NA,TRBD1,TRBV15
TGCGCCAGTCAACAGGGGGTGTGGGAAAAACTGTTTTTT,CASQQGVWEKLFF,TRBJ1-4,once,TRBD1,TRBV10-2
TGTGCCAGCAGCCTACCCGGGACAGGGGACGTCACTGAAGCTTTCTTT,CASSLPGTGDVTEAFF,TRBJ1-1,few,TRBD1,TRBV4-2
TGTGCCAGCAAACGAGGTGTCACAGATACGCAGTATTTT,CASKRGVTDTQYF,TRBJ2-3,NA,NA,TRBV7-8
TGTGCCAGCAGCTTGGGAGGCCAGTATAGCAATCAGCCCCAGCATTTT,CASSLGGQYSNQPQHF,TRBJ1-5,NA,NA,TRBV5-6
TGTGCCAGCAGTGATAGGGGGGGTAGGAGCTACACCTTC,CASSDRGGRSYTF,TRBJ1-2,NA,NA,TRBV25-1
TGTGCCAGCAGCCAAACGACCGGGCGAGGGTATGGCTACACCTTC,CASSQTTGRGYGYTF,TRBJ1-2,NA,NA,TRBV14
TGTGCCAGCAGCGTAGGGTGGCAGGGGAGGACAGATACGCAGTATTTT,CASSVGWQGRTDTQYF,TRBJ2-3,once,NA,TRBV9
TGTGCCTGGAGTGTACTTACCCTAAACACTGAAGCCTTCTTT,CAWSVLTLNTEAFF,TRBJ1-1,NA,NA,TRBV30
TGTGCCAGCAGTTTTGGGACAGCGGGCTATGGCTACACCTTC,CASSFGTAGYGYTF,TRBJ1-2,NA,TRBD1,TRBV7-2
TGCAGCGTTGACGCAGGGATCTATGGCTACACCTTC,CSVDAGIYGYTF,TRBJ1-2,once,NA,TRBV29-1
TGTGCCAGCAGCTTAGCCCAGGGGGAGCGTTGGAGCAATCAGCCCCAGCATTTT,CASSLAQGERWSNQPQHF,TRBJ1-5,NA,TRBD1,TRBV11-3
TGTGCCAGCAGTTTACTGGGAGGCAATCAGCCCCAGCATTTT,CASSLLGGNQPQHF,TRBJ1-5,NA,NA,TRBV27
TGTGCCAGCAGGAACCGGGAACCGGGGACTAATGAAAAACTGTTTTTT,CASRNREPGTNEKLFF,TRBJ1-4,once,NA,TRBV27
TGTGCCAGCAGTGCGGCCAGAGGGTACACCTTC,CASSAARGYTF,TRBJ1-2,NA,NA,TRBV2
TGTGCCAGCAGTGAAATGTCTGGCTACACCTTC,CASSEMSGYTF,TRBJ1-2,NA,NA,TRBV2
TGCGCCAGCAGTGTGAGAGGGGGCGTCATGAACACTGAAGCTTTCTTT,CASSVRGGVMNTEAFF,TRBJ1-1,NA,TRBD1,TRBV10-1
TGTGCCAGCAGCTTGGCCCGGCGGGGCACAGATACGCAGTATTTT,CASSLARRGTDTQYF,TRBJ2-3,NA,NA,TRBV7-2
TGCGCCAGCAGTGCAGGTAGTGGCTATGGCTACACCTTC,CASSAGSGYGYTF,TRBJ1-2,NA,NA,TRBV10-1
TGTGCCACCGGACTGGATGAAAAACTGTTTTTT,CATGLDEKLFF,TRBJ1-4,NA,NA,TRBV19
TGTGCCAGCAGCGCCGGGACAGTCAGTCCTTATGGCTACACCTTC,CASSAGTVSPYGYTF,TRBJ1-2,once,TRBD1,TRBV9
TGTGCCTGGAGTGTAGGGACAGGGTTCGAAAAACTGTTTTTT,CAWSVGTGFEKLFF,TRBJ1-4,NA,TRBD1,TRBV30
TGTGCCAGCAGCGTAGGCGGGATTACCTACGAGCAGTACTTC,CASSVGGITYEQYF,TRBJ2-7,NA,NA,TRBV9
TGTGCCAGTAGGACGCCCGGGACAGGGAACACTGAAGCTTTCTTT,CASRTPGTGNTEAFF,TRBJ1-1,NA,TRBD1,TRBV19
TGTGCCACCAGCAGAGAATCAAAAGCGGGAGTTCAGTACTTC,CATSRESKAGVQYF,TRBJ2-4,NA,TRBD2,TRBV15
TGTGCCAGCAGCTTCGGGGAGCGGGAGCAGTACTTC,CASSFGEREQYF,TRBJ2-7,NA,NA,TRBV5-4
TGTGCCAGCAGGGGATACTCTGGGGCCAACGTCCTGACTTTC,CASRGYSGANVLTF,TRBJ2-6,NA,NA,TRBV2
TGCGCCAGCAGCTCCGGGACAGGGGCGATCACCGGGGAGCTGTTTTTT,CASSSGTGAITGELFF,TRBJ2-2,NA,TRBD1,TRBV5-1
TGTGCCAGCAGCCCGACGGTTTCCGGGGAGTCGAAAGAGCAGTACTTC,CASSPTVSGESKEQYF,TRBJ2-7,once,NA,TRBV7-9
TGCAGTGCTAGTGGTGGGTTGGAGCAGTACTTC,CSASGGLEQYF,TRBJ2-7,NA,NA,TRBV20-1
TGCAGCGTTGCCCGGGGGGCGGCCCAAGAGACCCAGTACTTC,CSVARGAAQETQYF,TRBJ2-5,NA,NA,TRBV29-1
TGTGCCAGTAGTTACGTGATTGGGGGCCCCGGTCAGCCCCAGCATTTT,CASSYVIGGPGQPQHF,TRBJ1-5,NA,NA,TRBV19